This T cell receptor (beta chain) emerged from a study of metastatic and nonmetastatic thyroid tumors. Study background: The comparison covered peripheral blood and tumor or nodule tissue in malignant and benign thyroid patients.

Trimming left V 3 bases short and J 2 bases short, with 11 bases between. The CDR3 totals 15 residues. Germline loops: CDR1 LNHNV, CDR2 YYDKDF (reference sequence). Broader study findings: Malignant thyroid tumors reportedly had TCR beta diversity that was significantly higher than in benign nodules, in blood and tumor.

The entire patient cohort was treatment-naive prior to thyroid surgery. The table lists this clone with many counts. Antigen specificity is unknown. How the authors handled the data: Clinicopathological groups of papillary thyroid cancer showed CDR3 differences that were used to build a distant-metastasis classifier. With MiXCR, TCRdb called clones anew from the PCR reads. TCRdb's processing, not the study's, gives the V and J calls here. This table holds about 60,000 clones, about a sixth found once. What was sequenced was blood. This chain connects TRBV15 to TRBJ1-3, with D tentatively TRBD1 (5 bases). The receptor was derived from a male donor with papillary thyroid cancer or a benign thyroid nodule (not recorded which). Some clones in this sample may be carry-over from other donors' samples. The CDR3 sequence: CATSSGRGAGNTIYF. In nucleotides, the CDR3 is TGTGCCACCAGCAGCGGACGGGGGGCTGGAAACACCATATATTTT.